Listed below are T cell receptor beta chains from one sample, sequenced in a study of a mutant IDH1 vaccine in newly diagnosed glioma. The antigens these receptors bind are not known. Clones were read by immunoSEQ multiplex PCR, and TCRdb kept only the in-frame ones, dropping some. Among around 69,000 clones listed, more than 85% were seen once. The input for sequencing was PBMCs, taken from a glioma patient whose treatment included an IDH1 peptide vaccine. All receptors derive from a man aged 25-40 years with glioma. Both conserved end residues are trimmed from each CDR3. D genes are given only for firm matches.

V gene: TRBV25-1; D gene: -; J gene: TRBJ1-2; CDR3 protein: ASSDPRVYGYT
V gene: TRBV6-1; D gene: -; J gene: TRBJ2-7; CDR3 protein: ASSEGGLSYEQY
V gene: TRBV14; D gene: -; J gene: TRBJ2-1; CDR3 protein: ASSQGLARVF
V gene: TRBV7-9; D gene: -; J gene: TRBJ2-3; CDR3 protein: ASSSDSTDTQY
V gene: TRBV6-6; D gene: -; J gene: TRBJ2-7; CDR3 protein: ASGLSYEQY
V gene: TRBV5-1; D gene: -; J gene: TRBJ2-3; CDR3 protein: ASSLVQGTDTQY
V gene: TRBV18; D gene: TRBD2; J gene: TRBJ2-1; CDR3 protein: ASSPNGLAGPSSYNEQF
V gene: TRBV4-3; D gene: -; J gene: TRBJ2-5; CDR3 protein: ASSQDWNSPRTQY
V gene: TRBV4-3; D gene: -; J gene: TRBJ2-3; CDR3 protein: ASSQGVYSTDTQY
V gene: TRBV7-4; D gene: -; J gene: TRBJ1-5; CDR3 protein: ASSFAVRRAYVQPQH
V gene: TRBV30; D gene: -; J gene: TRBJ1-4; CDR3 protein: AWSVLSGSAEKLF
V gene: TRBV25-1; D gene: -; J gene: TRBJ1-5; CDR3 protein: ARTDDSNQPQH
V gene: TRBV4-3; D gene: TRBD2; J gene: TRBJ2-1; CDR3 protein: ASSQIAGETNEQF
V gene: TRBV10-3; D gene: TRBD2; J gene: TRBJ2-7; CDR3 protein: AISESASGGISYEQY
V gene: TRBV6-5; D gene: -; J gene: TRBJ1-3; CDR3 protein: ASSYSMGVGNTIY
V gene: TRBV2; D gene: TRBD1; J gene: TRBJ1-2; CDR3 protein: ASLGTGSGGYT
V gene: TRBV9; D gene: -; J gene: TRBJ2-2; CDR3 protein: ASSAGVAGELF
V gene: TRBV19; D gene: TRBD1; J gene: TRBJ1-2; CDR3 protein: ASSMGQLNYGYT
V gene: TRBV19; D gene: TRBD1; J gene: TRBJ1-5; CDR3 protein: ASSRDRERGNQPQH
V gene: TRBV9; D gene: -; J gene: TRBJ1-1; CDR3 protein: ASSVGRHTEAF
V gene: TRBV18; D gene: -; J gene: TRBJ2-5; CDR3 protein: ASSNRDFRQETQY
V gene: TRBV7-2; D gene: -; J gene: TRBJ2-7; CDR3 protein: ASSLDGGTYEQY
V gene: TRBV21-1; D gene: -; J gene: TRBJ1-1; CDR3 protein: ASSKDKAF
V gene: TRBV4-1; D gene: -; J gene: TRBJ2-2; CDR3 protein: ASSQASHRNTGELF
V gene: TRBV11-2; D gene: -; J gene: TRBJ2-7; CDR3 protein: ASSSRSGTAWGEQY
V gene: TRBV5-1; D gene: TRBD1; J gene: TRBJ1-1; CDR3 protein: ASSSTDRVKAF
V gene: TRBV6-6; D gene: -; J gene: TRBJ1-1; CDR3 protein: ASSYRLTEAF
V gene: TRBV13; D gene: TRBD1; J gene: TRBJ1-1; CDR3 protein: ASSSTGGMNTEAF
V gene: TRBV5-4; D gene: -; J gene: TRBJ2-7; CDR3 protein: ASSSRGGEQY
V gene: TRBV9; D gene: -; J gene: TRBJ1-1; CDR3 protein: ASSVARNTEAF
V gene: TRBV27; D gene: -; J gene: TRBJ2-5; CDR3 protein: ASSFWQGETQY
V gene: TRBV25-1; D gene: TRBD1; J gene: TRBJ1-4; CDR3 protein: ASSTLRQGATNEKLF
V gene: TRBV27; D gene: TRBD1; J gene: TRBJ1-5; CDR3 protein: ASSTTDRGLGNQPQH
V gene: TRBV7-3; D gene: -; J gene: TRBJ2-6; CDR3 protein: ASSLGGSGANVLT
V gene: TRBV19; D gene: -; J gene: TRBJ2-7; CDR3 protein: ASSKGSEQY
V gene: TRBV19; D gene: -; J gene: TRBJ1-5; CDR3 protein: ASSRVRNQPQH
V gene: TRBV28; D gene: TRBD2; J gene: TRBJ2-7; CDR3 protein: ASSRLAGAAYEQY
V gene: TRBV4-3; D gene: -; J gene: TRBJ1-2; CDR3 protein: ASSLTEGDYGYT
V gene: TRBV7-2; D gene: -; J gene: TRBJ1-3; CDR3 protein: ASSLAVGEDTIY
V gene: TRBV5-4; D gene: TRBD2; J gene: TRBJ2-7; CDR3 protein: ATGTSGIYEQY
V gene: TRBV11-2; D gene: -; J gene: TRBJ1-4; CDR3 protein: ASSSGPTNEKLF
V gene: TRBV27; D gene: TRBD1; J gene: TRBJ2-3; CDR3 protein: ASSLYDRAKGDTQY
V gene: TRBV19; D gene: -; J gene: TRBJ2-1; CDR3 protein: ASIGTLAPGGQF
V gene: TRBV28; D gene: -; J gene: TRBJ1-4; CDR3 protein: ASSPAYHRNEKLF
V gene: TRBV18; D gene: TRBD2; J gene: TRBJ2-7; CDR3 protein: ASSPRGGNGSYEQY
V gene: TRBV27; D gene: TRBD2; J gene: TRBJ2-7; CDR3 protein: ASSPGLVWEQY
V gene: TRBV11-2; D gene: -; J gene: TRBJ2-7; CDR3 protein: ASSLNTGSSYEQY